Sequencing of this T cell receptor beta chain was carried out in a study of blood T cell repertoires in COVID-19. The germline V gene encodes CDR1 SGHNT and CDR2 YYREEE (reference sequence). The CDR3 has 12 amino acids. The V gene end was trimmed by 8 bases and the J gene end by 4 bases; junction bases not matched to a gene: 4. Participants were aged roughly 18 to 90 years, lived in about two dozen US areas, and enrolled virtually. Cohort placement rested on clinical history that participants reported themselves. Data came from immunoSEQ multiplex PCR; TCRdb stores just in-frame clones and leaves some out. Of fewer than 300,000 clones in the sample, approximately 92% were seen once.

This clonotype was sampled from a woman aged 25 to 45 who had recovered from COVID-19. The genes are TRBV5-4 and TRBJ2-7; TRBD1 matches 9 bases. Sequenced material: PBMCs or T cells enriched from blood (not recorded which). The CDR3 reads CASSGQGYEQYF. The DNA for the CDR3 is TGTGCCAGTTCGGGACAGGGTTACGAGCAGTACTTC. Full variable domain (missing parts from reference TRBV5-4 and TRBJ2-7): ETGVTQSPTHLIKTRGQQVTLRCSSQSGHNTVSWYQQALGQGPQFIFQYYREEENGRGNFPPRFSGLQFPNYSSELNVNALELDDSALYLCASSGQGYEQYFGPGTRLTVT.